This passage covers 19 T cell receptor beta chains from one sample sequenced in a study of glioma-infiltrating T cells. Amplification of TCR alpha and beta CDR3 regions from RNA used iRepertoire nested multiplex PCR. In TCRdb, the multiplex PCR reads were re-called with MiXCR into one record per CDR3 protein. The sample lists roughly 100,000 distinct CDR3 sequences, around 31% occurring once. The sequencing sample was made of glioma tissue, nonneoplastic brain tissue, or PBMCs (not recorded which). The receptors were gathered from a human donor with low-grade glioma or glioblastoma, undergoing nonglioma brain surgery, or in good health (not recorded which).

This clonotype was counted at least ten times. The chain recombines TRBV20-1 with TRBJ1-6; TRBD1 might be the D (5 bases). V gave up 3 bases and J gave up 10 bases, with 13 bases separating them. CDR1 is DFQATT and CDR2 is SNEGSKA in the germline V gene (reference sequence). The CDR3 consists of 13 residues. For the CDR3, the DNA is TGCAGTGCTAGTAGAGGGGACGGGTCACCCCTCCACTTT. Its translation is CSASRGDGSPLHF.

The sample holds many counts of this clonotype. The chain employs TRBV20-1 and TRBJ1-3; TRBD1 matches at 9 bases. The CDR3 covers 14 residues. With 6 bases clipped from V and 3 bases from J, the junction kept 6 bases outside the gene matches. Germline V CDR1 and CDR2: DFQATT, SNEGSKA (reference sequence). The CDR3 DNA is TGCAGTGCCCAAGCGGGACAGGGTGGAAACACCATATATTTT. Translation gives CSAQAGQGGNTIYF.

There are a few counts of this clonotype. The junction differs from germline at one of its ends, possibly a read error. This rearrangement joins TRBV4-1 to TRBJ2-7; TRBD1 might be the D (6 bases). The germline V gene encodes CDR1 MGHRA and CDR2 YSYEKL. The CDR3 is 16 residues long. The CDR3 loop reads CASSLNPGTSSYGQYF. CDR3 DNA sequence: TGCGCCAGCAGCTTGAATCCCGGGACAAGCTCCTACGGGCAGTACTTC.

Regarding this clonotype: Given a much more abundant clone one base away, this may be a read error. The chain joins TRBV6-1 to TRBJ1-2; tentative D call: TRBD1 (5 bases). Looked up from germline, CDR1 is MNHNS and CDR2 is SASEGT. The CDR3 extends over 13 amino acids. CDR3 sequence: CASSTFSQGPRDF. In nucleotides, the CDR3 is TGTGCCAGCAGTACGTTCTCGCAGGGTCCGCGTGACTTC.

This clonotype was observed at least ten times. V usage is TRBV7-9 and J usage is TRBJ2-6, with no clear D. This CDR3 region has 14 residues. Trimming removed 1 base from V and 2 bases from J, with 3 bases in between. Germline V gene data show CDR1 as SEHNR and CDR2 as FQNEAQ (reference sequence). CDR3 nucleotide sequence: TGTGCCAGCAGCTTAGTGGCTGGGGCCAACGTCCTGACTTTC. It specifies CASSLVAGANVLTF.

There are many counts of this clonotype. The chain combines TRBV20-1 with TRBJ1-6, with TRBD1 as a possible D gene (5 bases). Trimming stripped 6 bases from V and 0 bases from J, with 15 bases between. Germline CDR1 is DFQATT and CDR2 is SNEGSKA (reference sequence). This CDR3 is built from 16 residues. The CDR3 protein is CSAPGLRGSYNSPLHF. CDR3 bases: TGCAGTGCGCCGGGACTTCGTGGCTCCTATAATTCACCCCTCCACTTT.

This clonotype has a handful of counts. The rearrangement uses TRBV2 and TRBJ1-6; no firm D call. The CDR3 has 15 amino acids. V dropped 7 bases and J dropped 0 bases, with 10 bases sitting between them. Germline V gene data show CDR1 as SNHLY and CDR2 as FYNNEI. In nucleotides, the CDR3 is TGTGCCAGCACCAACGTCAGCTCCTATAATTCACCCCTCCACTTT. Encoded protein: CASTNVSSYNSPLHF.

About this clonotype: This could be a read error, since a much larger clone is one nucleotide away. The chain joins TRBV2 to TRBJ2-3, with D perhaps TRBD2 (5 bases). CDR3 length: 14 amino acids. Germline lookup yields CDR1 SNHLY and CDR2 FYNNEI. Trimming removed 7 bases at V and 2 bases at J, with 13 bases between. The CDR3 DNA follows: TGTGCCAGCAAGGTGGAGGAGGTCACAGATACGCAGTATTTT. This sequence encodes CASKVEEVTDTQYF. Using reference TRBV2 and TRBJ2-3 for the parts outside the CDR3, the full variable domain is EPEVTQTPSHQVTQMGQEVILRCVPISNHLYFYWYRQILGQKVEFLVSFYNNEISEKSEIFDDQFSVERPDGSNFTLKIRSTKLEDSAMYFCASKVEEVTDTQYFGPGTRLTVL.

CDR3 sequence: CATSDSGGSYEQYF. In nucleotides, the CDR3 is TGTGCCACCAGTGATTCAGGGGGCTCCTACGAGCAGTACTTC. The chain couples TRBV24-1 to TRBJ2-7; TRBD1 agrees at 7 bases. The CDR3 contains 14 residues. Germline-derived CDR1 and CDR2 are KGHDR and SFDVKD. V was pared by 2 bases and J by 0 bases, with 0 bases of the junction left unmatched.

Concerning this clonotype itself: The junction shows a germline mismatch at one end, possibly a read error. The J gene is TRBJ2-5, the V gene TRBV19; D gene ambiguous. CDR1 is LNHDA, CDR2 SQIVND, per germline (reference sequence). The CDR3 totals 11 residues. This chain's CDR3 is CASSIGETKYF. The CDR3 DNA sequence: TGTGCCAGTAGTATTGGAGAGACCAAGTACTTC.

This clonotype was recorded at least ten times. The chain employs TRBV6-1 and TRBJ2-7; TRBD1 aligns across 8 bases. The germline CDR1 and CDR2 sequences are MNHNS and SASEGT. The J segment lost 5 bases and the V segment lost 7 bases, leaving 7 bases of the junction unmatched. CDR3 length equals 13 residues. DNA of the CDR3: TGTGCCAGCAATCGACAGGGGCTCGACGAGCAGTACTTC. This encodes CASNRQGLDEQYF.

As concerns this clonotype: This may come from a read error, since a much larger clone is one base off. This likely comes from a read error, as the CDR3 has no conserved phenylalanine or tryptophan at its end. CDR3 coding DNA: TGTGCCAGCCGGCAAGTCCCGGCGTCGGATACGCAGTATTAT. This translates into CASRQVPASDTQYY. J is TRBJ2-3 and V is TRBV6-6; D gene uncertain. CDR1 MNHNY and CDR2 SVGAGI come from the germline V gene (reference sequence). The CDR3 runs 14 residues. Trimming removed 8 bases from V and 6 bases from J, with 18 bases in between.

This clonotype was picked up many times. The chain has TRBV19 and TRBJ2-1; the D gene is possibly TRBD2 (5 bases). The CDR3 loop spans 16 amino acids. From germline, CDR1 is LNHDA and CDR2 SQIVND (reference sequence). The V end lost 1 base, the J end lost 2 bases, and 12 bases lay between the germline ends. CDR3 amino acids: CASSIGSAGAYNEQFF. DNA of the CDR3: TGTGCCAGTAGTATAGGGTCAGCCGGGGCCTACAATGAGCAGTTCTTC.

As to this clonotype: This clone may be a read error of a much larger clone one base away. The rearrangement joins TRBV2 to TRBJ1-5; TRBD1 aligns across 7 bases. The CDR3 runs to 15 residues. J lost 2 bases, V lost 6 bases, and 7 bases had no gene match. Germline CDR1 reads SNHLY; CDR2 reads FYNNEI. CDR3 nucleotides: TGTGCCAGCAGCCGACAGGGTCAGGGCAATCAGCCCCAGCATTTT. It translates to CASSRQGQGNQPQHF.

This clonotype was observed many times. The chain uses TRBV7-2 and TRBJ2-3; D is perhaps TRBD1 (6 bases). This CDR3 is 14 amino acids long. V lost 3 bases and J lost 1, with 8 bases in between. Germline CDR1 SGHTA, CDR2 FQGNSA. The CDR3 spells CASSFWTGTDTQYF. The CDR3 DNA follows: TGTGCCAGCAGCTTCTGGACAGGCACAGATACGCAGTATTTT. The whole variable domain, filled in from reference TRBV7-2 and TRBJ2-3, reads GAGVSQSPSNKVTEKGKDVELRCDPISGHTALYWYRQSLGQGLEFLIYFQGNSAPDKSGLPSDRFSAERTGGSVSTLTIQRTQQEDSAVYLCASSFWTGTDTQYFGPGTRLTVL.

This clonotype was counted between two and nine times. The J gene is TRBJ2-5, the V gene TRBV3-1, with 10 bases identical to TRBD2. The CDR3 is made up of 17 amino acids. Per germline, CDR1 LGHDT and CDR2 YNNKEL (reference sequence). V dropped 2 bases and J dropped 1; count of bases not matched to a gene: 7. CDR3 in amino acids: CASSQSLAGVTQETQYF. CDR3 bases: TGTGCCAGCAGCCAAAGTCTAGCGGGGGTCACCCAAGAGACCCAGTACTTC.

This clonotype has at least ten counts. The chain has TRBV6-1 and TRBJ1-1; D perhaps matches TRBD1 (6 bases). V was clipped by 8 bases and J by 1 base, with 14 bases between them. CDR1 is MNHNS, CDR2 SASEGT, per germline. This CDR3 comprises 14 residues. The CDR3 DNA follows: TGTGCCAGCGGACGCAGGGGTTGGAACACTGAAGCTTTCTTT. As protein: CASGRRGWNTEAFF.

This chain uses TRBV12-3 or TRBV12-4 with TRBJ1-2; a possible D gene is TRBD1 (5 bases). The CDR3 contains 16 residues. V was shortened by 5 bases and J by 8 bases, with 24 bases between the two germline ends. Here the CDR3 DNA reads TGTGCCAGCAGTACAGTCGAGGGACGTCTTGATGGCGGCTACACCTTC. It codes for CASSTVEGRLDGGYTF.

This clonotype was detected a few times. This chain uses TRBV7-8 with TRBJ1-5; no firm D call. V was shortened by 5 bases and J by 2 bases, with 10 bases between the two germline ends. Germline CDR1 is SGHVS and CDR2 is FQNEAQ. The CDR3 is 14 residues long. The CDR3 reads CASSLSRGNQPQHF. CDR3 coding DNA: TGTGCCAGCAGCCTAAGCCGGGGCAATCAGCCCCAGCATTTT.